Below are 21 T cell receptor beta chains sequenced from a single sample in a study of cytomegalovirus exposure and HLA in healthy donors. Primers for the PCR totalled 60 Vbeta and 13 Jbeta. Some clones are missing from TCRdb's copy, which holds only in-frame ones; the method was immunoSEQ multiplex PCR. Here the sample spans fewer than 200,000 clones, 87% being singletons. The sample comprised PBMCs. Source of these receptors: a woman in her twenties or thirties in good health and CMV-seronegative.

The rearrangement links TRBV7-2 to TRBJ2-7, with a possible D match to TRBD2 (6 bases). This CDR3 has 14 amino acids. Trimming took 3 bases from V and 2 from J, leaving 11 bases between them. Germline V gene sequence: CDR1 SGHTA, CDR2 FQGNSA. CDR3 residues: CASSFLAPPYEQYF. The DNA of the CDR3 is TGTGCCAGCAGCTTCCTAGCGCCTCCCTACGAGCAGTACTTC.

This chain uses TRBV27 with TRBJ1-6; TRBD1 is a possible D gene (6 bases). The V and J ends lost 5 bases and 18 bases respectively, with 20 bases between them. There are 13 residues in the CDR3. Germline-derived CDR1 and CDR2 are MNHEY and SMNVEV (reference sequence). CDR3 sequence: CASSPQTGTPAHF. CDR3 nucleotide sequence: TGTGCCAGCAGTCCCCAGACCGGGACACCTGCCCACTTT.

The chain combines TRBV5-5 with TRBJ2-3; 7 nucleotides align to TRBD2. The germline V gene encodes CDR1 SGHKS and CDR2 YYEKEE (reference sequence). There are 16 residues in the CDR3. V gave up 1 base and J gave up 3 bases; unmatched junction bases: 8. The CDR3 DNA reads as TGTGCCAGCAGCTTGATGGGGGGGGGAGGTACAGATACGCAGTATTTT. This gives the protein CASSLMGGGGTDTQYF.

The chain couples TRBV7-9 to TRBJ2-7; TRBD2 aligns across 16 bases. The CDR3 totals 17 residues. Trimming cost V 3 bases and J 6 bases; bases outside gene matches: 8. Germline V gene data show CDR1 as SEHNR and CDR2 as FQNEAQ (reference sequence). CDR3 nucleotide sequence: TGTGCCAGCAGCTTGGGACTAGCGGGAGGGCAATTATCCGAGCAGTACTTC. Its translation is CASSLGLAGGQLSEQYF.

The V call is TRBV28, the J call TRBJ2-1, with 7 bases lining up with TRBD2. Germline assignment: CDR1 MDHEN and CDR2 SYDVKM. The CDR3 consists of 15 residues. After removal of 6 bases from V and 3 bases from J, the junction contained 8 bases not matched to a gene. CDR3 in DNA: TGTGCCAGCAGCCTGACCGGGACTAACTACAATGAGCAGTTCTTC. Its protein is CASSLTGTNYNEQFF.

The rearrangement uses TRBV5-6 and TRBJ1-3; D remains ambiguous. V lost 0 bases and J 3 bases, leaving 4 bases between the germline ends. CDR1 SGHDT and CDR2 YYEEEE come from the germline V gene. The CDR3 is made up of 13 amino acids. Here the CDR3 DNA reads TGTGCCAGCAGCTTGGACATTGGAAACACCATATATTTT. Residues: CASSLDIGNTIYF.

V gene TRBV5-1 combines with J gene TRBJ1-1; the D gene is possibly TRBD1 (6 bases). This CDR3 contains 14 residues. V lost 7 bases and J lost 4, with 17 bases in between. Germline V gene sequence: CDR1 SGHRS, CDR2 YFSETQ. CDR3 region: CASSLGGASTEAFF. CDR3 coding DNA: TGCGCCAGCTCCCTCGGGGGGGCGAGCACTGAAGCTTTCTTT.

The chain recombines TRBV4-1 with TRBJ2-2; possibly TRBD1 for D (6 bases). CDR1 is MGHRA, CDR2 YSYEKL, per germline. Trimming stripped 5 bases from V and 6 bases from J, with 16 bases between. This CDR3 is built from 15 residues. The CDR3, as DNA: TGCGCCAGCAGCACCCAGGGGCAGGGCCCCGGGGAGCTGTTTTTT. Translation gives CASSTQGQGPGELFF.

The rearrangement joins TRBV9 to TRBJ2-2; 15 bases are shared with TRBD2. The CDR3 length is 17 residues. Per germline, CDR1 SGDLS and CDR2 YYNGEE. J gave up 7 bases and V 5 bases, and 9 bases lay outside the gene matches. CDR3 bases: TGTGCCAGCAGAGGCGGACTAGCGGGAGGGCCGGGCGGGGAGCTGTTTTTT. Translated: CASRGGLAGGPGGELFF.

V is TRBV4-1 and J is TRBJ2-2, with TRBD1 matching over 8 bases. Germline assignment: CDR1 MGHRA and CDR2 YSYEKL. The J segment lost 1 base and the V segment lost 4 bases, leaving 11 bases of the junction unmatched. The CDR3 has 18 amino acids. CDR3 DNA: TGCGCCAGCAGCCGACAAAGGACAGGGAAAAAGAACACCGGGGAGCTGTTTTTT. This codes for CASSRQRTGKKNTGELFF.

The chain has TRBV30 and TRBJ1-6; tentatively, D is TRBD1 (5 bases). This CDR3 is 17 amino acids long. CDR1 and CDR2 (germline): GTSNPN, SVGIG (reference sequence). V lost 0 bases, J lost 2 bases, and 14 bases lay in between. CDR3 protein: CAWSVRTPLAYNSPLHF. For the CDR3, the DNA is TGTGCCTGGAGTGTCCGGACACCCCTGGCCTATAATTCACCCCTCCACTTT.

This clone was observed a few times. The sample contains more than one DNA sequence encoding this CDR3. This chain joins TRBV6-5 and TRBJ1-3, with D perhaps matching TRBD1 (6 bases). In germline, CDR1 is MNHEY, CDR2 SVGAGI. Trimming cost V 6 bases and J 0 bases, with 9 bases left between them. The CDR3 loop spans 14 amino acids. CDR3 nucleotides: TGTGCCAGCAGACGGGACAACTCTGGAAACACCATATATTTT. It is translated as CASRRDNSGNTIYF.

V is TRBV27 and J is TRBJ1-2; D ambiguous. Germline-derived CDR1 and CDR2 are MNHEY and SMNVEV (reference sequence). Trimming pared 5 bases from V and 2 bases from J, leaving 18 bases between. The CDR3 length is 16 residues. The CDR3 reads CASSSPRNRGNYGYTF. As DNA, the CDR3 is TGTGCCAGCAGTAGTCCCCGGAACCGAGGAAACTATGGCTACACCTTC.

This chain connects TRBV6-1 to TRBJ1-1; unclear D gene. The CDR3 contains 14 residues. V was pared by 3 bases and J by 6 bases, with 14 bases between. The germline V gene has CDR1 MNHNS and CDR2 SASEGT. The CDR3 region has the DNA TGTGCCAGCAGTGACACCCACAGCGGGCCTGAAGCTTTCTTT. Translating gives CASSDTHSGPEAFF.

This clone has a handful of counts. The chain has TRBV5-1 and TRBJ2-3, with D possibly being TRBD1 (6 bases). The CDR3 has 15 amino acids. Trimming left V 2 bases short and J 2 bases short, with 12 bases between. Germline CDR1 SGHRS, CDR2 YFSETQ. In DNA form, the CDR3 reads TGCGCCAGCAGCTTTTCAGGGGATGACACAGATACGCAGTATTTT. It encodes CASSFSGDDTDTQYF.

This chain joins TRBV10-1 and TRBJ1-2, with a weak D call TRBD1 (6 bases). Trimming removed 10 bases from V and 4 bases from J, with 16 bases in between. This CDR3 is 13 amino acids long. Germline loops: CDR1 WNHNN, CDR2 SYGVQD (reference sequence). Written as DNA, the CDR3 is TGCGCCAAGAATCGGACAGACACCTATGGCTACACCTTC. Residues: CAKNRTDTYGYTF.

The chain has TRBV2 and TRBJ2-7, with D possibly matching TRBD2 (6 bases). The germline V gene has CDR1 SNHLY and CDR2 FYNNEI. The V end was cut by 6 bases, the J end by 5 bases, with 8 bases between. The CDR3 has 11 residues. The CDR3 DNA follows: TGTGCCAGCAGCTGGACTAACGAGCAGTACTTC. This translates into CASSWTNEQYF.

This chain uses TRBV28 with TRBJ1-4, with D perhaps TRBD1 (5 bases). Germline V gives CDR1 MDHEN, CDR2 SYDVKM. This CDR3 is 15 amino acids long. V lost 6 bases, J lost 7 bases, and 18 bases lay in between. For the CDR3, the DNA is TGTGCCAGCAGCTCCTATAGGGGAAGGCGTGAAAAACTGTTTTTT. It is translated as CASSSYRGRREKLFF.

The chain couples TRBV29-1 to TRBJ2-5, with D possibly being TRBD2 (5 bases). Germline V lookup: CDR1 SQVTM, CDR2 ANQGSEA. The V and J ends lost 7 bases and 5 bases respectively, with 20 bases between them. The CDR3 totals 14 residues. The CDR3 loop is CSAGELRRGETQYF. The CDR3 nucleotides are TGCAGCGCCGGGGAACTTCGTAGAGGGGAGACCCAGTACTTC.

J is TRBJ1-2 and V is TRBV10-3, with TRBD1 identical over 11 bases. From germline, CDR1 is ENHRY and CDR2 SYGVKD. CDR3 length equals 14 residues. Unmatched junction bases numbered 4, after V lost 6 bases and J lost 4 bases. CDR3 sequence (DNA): TGTGCCATCAGGGGACAGGGGGACGCCTATGGCTACACCTTC. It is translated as CAIRGQGDAYGYTF.

CDR3 bases: TGCGCCAGCAGTGAGTTCTCTGACAGGGGGCTGTCCTACGAGCAGTACTTC. It is translated as CASSEFSDRGLSYEQYF. This sequence joins TRBV10-2 and TRBJ2-7, with 10 bases aligning to TRBD1. J gave up 1 base and V 1 base, and 7 bases lay outside the gene matches. This CDR3 spans 17 amino acids. The germline gives CDR1 WSHSY, CDR2 SAAADI.